Listed below are T cell receptor beta chains from one sample, sequenced in a study of blood T cell repertoires in COVID-19. Profiled with immunoSEQ multiplex PCR; TCRdb holds only in-frame clones, not every one. Of about 200,000 clones listed, about 90% are singletons. Sequenced sample: peripheral blood. Receptors originate from a man aged 55 to 70 with COVID-19, enrolled during active disease. Both conserved end residues are part of each CDR3. Each record gives: V gene, CDR3 protein.

TRBV5-8 | CASRTVGNTEAFF
TRBV24-1 | CATSRPSGTGNTGELFF
TRBV28 | CASSRNRGGANEQFF
TRBV7-2 | CASSLVAGTSTDTQYF
TRBV19 | CASSPDRRNTEAFF
TRBV7-9 | CASSFSQGVNEQYF
TRBV11-2 | CASSLDQALVEAFF
TRBV2 | CASLWQGANTEAFF
TRBV6-5 | CASSTGTGSYEQYF
TRBV19 | CASSPRTGNLMNTEAFF
TRBV4-3 | CASSQDGSSYEQYF
TRBV28 | CASTSTSNTGELFF
TRBV7-2 | CASSLGGQETQYF
TRBV5-4 | CASSLTQRADAGTQYF
TRBV6-5 | CASSTGHREQYF
TRBV10-3 | CAISVGQQETQYF
TRBV4-1 | CASSHEGAGGLETQYF
TRBV4-2 | CASSQDRAGSDTQYF
TRBV5-1 | CASSLVGDIQETQYF
TRBV4-2 | CASSPDRGLNTGELFF
TRBV5-8 | CASSPDRAKQFF
TRBV19 | CASSIEGRGLTEAFF
TRBV19 | CASSIDLEGPQHF
TRBV6-5 | CASTPRSKAFF
TRBV7-2 | CASSRAPGSGAQETQYF
TRBV5-8 | CASIDRSLSTDTQYF
TRBV15 | CATSQASGGYNEQFF
TRBV27 | CASSTGTSGRWEQFF
TRBV28 | CASSFPRDHYEQYF
TRBV5-4 | CASSLAHGSYEQYF
TRBV10-2 | CASSSTQGPWDDYEQYF
TRBV14 | CASSQDPVNTEAFF
TRBV25-1 | CASSEGQGAGNSPLHF
TRBV7-2 | CASSTSGQRTGYTF
TRBV29-1 | CSVERTQQETQYF
TRBV4-3 | CASSQVSGTLSSYNEQFF
TRBV4-2 | CASSQQTGTRVGNEQFF
TRBV29-1 | CSVVRSWQGNEQFF
TRBV27 | CASSSAGQGGYTF